This T cell receptor beta chain is from a study of regulatory T cells in long-lasting Graves disease. At the level of the study: Antithyroid drug intake by newly diagnosed Graves' patients had lasted under 3 months. Whole-study findings and limits: Under persistent disease, TRBV28, TRBJ1-2 and TRBJ2-5 were used preferentially. Sampling was limited to peripheral blood rather than thyroid tissue.

Germline V gives CDR1 MNHEY, CDR2 SMNVEV (reference sequence). The CDR3 sequence is 13 residues long. Trimming cost V 3 bases and J 6 bases, with 12 bases left between them. At least ten counts were recorded for this clonotype. The antigen is undetermined. TCR beta libraries were built with iRepertoire HTBI primers and Arm-PCR of CDR3 regions. TCRdb reprocessed the multiplex PCR reads with MiXCR, giving one entry per CDR3 protein. The sample records some 400,000 distinct CDR3 sequences, 15% being singletons. Time point in this sample: newly diagnosed GD, antithyroid drugs for less than 3 months. PBMC-extracted RNA yielded the TCR library. Separately, the same data were catalogued under a study of T cells in Graves' hyperthyroidism and ophthalmopathy.

This sequence joins TRBV27 and TRBJ2-7; no definite D call. The clonotype originates from a woman aged 25 to 39 with Graves disease. Sequencing was performed on peripheral blood mononuclear cells (PBMCs), taken at new diagnosis, from a patient treated with antithyroid drugs. Here the CDR3 DNA reads TGTGCCAGCAGTTTGGAAATCCGGAGCGAGCAGTACTTC. It specifies CASSLEIRSEQYF.